This T cell receptor (beta chain) was captured by sequencing in a study of blood T cell repertoires in COVID-19. Overall study: COVID-19 samples, acute and convalescent, were from the United States, Italy and Spain.

Authors' methods: Reference gene primer amplification yielded estimated nucleated cell counts. Libraries were prepared by immunoSEQ multiplex PCR; TCRdb keeps only in-frame clonotypes and omits some of them. Clone size and V and J calls were adopted from that table, with D and trimming inferred from the DNA. Of about 130,000 clones in the sample, about 80% were seen once. The CDR3 runs to 15 residues. V shed 2 bases and J 1 base; nucleotides not matched to a gene: 4. The V gene's germline CDR1 is MNHEY and CDR2 SMNVEV (reference sequence). Sequencing was done on a sample of peripheral blood. The origin of this receptor is an older woman with acute or convalescent COVID-19. The chain is built from TRBV27 and TRBJ1-1; TRBD1 matches 7 bases. The CDR3 region is CASSLSQGGNTEAFF. DNA for the CDR3: TGTGCCAGCAGTTTAAGTCAGGGGGGGAACACTGAAGCTTTCTTT.